Presented here are 32 T cell receptor beta chains from one specimen sequenced in a study of blood T cell repertoires in COVID-19. Libraries were prepared by immunoSEQ multiplex PCR; TCRdb keeps only in-frame clonotypes and omits some of them. The sample consists of around 85,000 clones, approximately 90% of them appearing once. Sequenced sample: peripheral blood. The receptor source for this set is a man in his sixties with acute or convalescent COVID-19.

The chain employs TRBV12-3 or TRBV12-4 and TRBJ2-3; possible D gene TRBD2, 7 bases. The CDR3 consists of 13 residues. The V and J ends lost 7 bases and 5 bases respectively, with 13 bases between them. The CDR3 loop reads CASTGGPGDTQYF. Here the CDR3 DNA reads TGTGCCAGCACCGGGGGGCCGGGAGATACGCAGTATTTT.

The V gene is TRBV7-8, the J gene TRBJ2-7; TRBD2 matches 13 bases. Germline V CDR1 and CDR2: SGHVS, FQNEAQ. The CDR3 totals 17 residues. V was clipped by 5 bases and J by 3 bases; unmatched bases: 10. The CDR3 nucleotides read TGTGCCAGCAGCCTGACTAGCGGGGGGCCCCGATTCTACGAGCAGTACTTC. Protein product: CASSLTSGGPRFYEQYF.

This CDR3 is CASSSTTGFGGELFF. CDR3 DNA sequence: TGTGCCAGCAGCTCCACCACAGGGTTTGGCGGGGAGCTGTTTTTT. The chain has TRBV7-8 and TRBJ2-2; TRBD1 might be the D (6 bases). The CDR3 contains 15 residues. Trimming took off 4 bases at V and 7 bases at J, with 16 bases between the two ends. Germline CDR1 reads SGHVS; CDR2 reads FQNEAQ.

This rearrangement joins TRBV6-2 or TRBV6-3 to TRBJ2-7; weak D call: TRBD1 (6 bases). Germline CDR1 is MNHEY and CDR2 is SVGEGT. The V and J ends lost 2 bases and 3 bases respectively, with 8 bases between them. The CDR3 runs 13 residues. Written as DNA, the CDR3 is TGTGCCAGCAGTTACGCCAGGGGCTACGAGCAGTACTTC. This translates into CASSYARGYEQYF.

This chain uses TRBV12-3 or TRBV12-4 with TRBJ1-1; 7 bases are shared with TRBD1. The ends lost 7 bases at V and 1 base at J; junction bases unmatched: 3. This CDR3 is 13 amino acids long. The CDR3 protein is CASTGTANTEAFF. CDR3 in DNA: TGTGCCAGCACCGGGACAGCGAACACTGAAGCTTTCTTT.

The rearrangement joins TRBV29-1 to TRBJ2-3, with 7 nucleotides matching TRBD2. CDR3 size: 14 residues. The germline CDR1 and CDR2 sequences are SQVTM and ANQGSEA. With 4 bases clipped from V and 2 bases from J, the junction kept 6 bases outside the gene matches. This CDR3 reads CSVARGSYTDTQYF. CDR3 coding DNA: TGCAGCGTTGCGCGGGGGTCCTACACAGATACGCAGTATTTT.

The chain joins TRBV25-1 to TRBJ2-7, with D possibly matching TRBD1 (6 bases). The V end lost 2 bases, the J end lost 1 base, and 15 bases lay between the germline ends. Germline CDR1 and CDR2: MGHDK and SYGVNS. The CDR3 consists of 16 residues. The CDR3 sequence is CASSERTGIRSYEQYF. As DNA, the CDR3 is TGTGCCAGCAGTGAACGAACAGGGATCCGGTCCTACGAGCAGTACTTC.

The V gene is TRBV2, the J gene TRBJ2-1, with 7 positions matching TRBD2. The CDR3 is made up of 16 amino acids. CDR1 is SNHLY, CDR2 FYNNEI, per germline. With V trimmed by 3 bases and J by 0 bases, 5 bases remained unmatched. For the CDR3, the DNA is TGTGCCAGCAGTGAGGTAGGCGGGGGCTCCTACAATGAGCAGTTCTTC. Encoded protein: CASSEVGGGSYNEQFF.

The chain joins TRBV19 to TRBJ1-2; 9 positions agree with TRBD1. The CDR3 has 16 residues. The V gene's germline CDR1 is LNHDA and CDR2 SQIVND (reference sequence). The ends lost 4 bases at V and 3 bases at J; junction bases unmatched: 9. In DNA, the CDR3 is TGTGCCAGTAGTACCCGATCGACAGGGGGGGACTATGGCTACACCTTC. As protein: CASSTRSTGGDYGYTF.

The rearrangement joins TRBV4-3 to TRBJ1-6; the match to TRBD1 covers 9 bases. V lost 3 bases, J lost 9 bases, and 6 bases stayed unmatched. The CDR3 covers 15 residues. The germline CDR1 and CDR2 sequences are LGHNA and YSLEER. This CDR3 is CASSQEGQGLSPLHF. The CDR3 DNA is TGCGCCAGCAGCCAGGAGGGACAGGGACTTTCACCCCTCCACTTT.

The rearrangement links TRBV4-3 to TRBJ2-1; 13 bases align to TRBD2. With V trimmed by 1 base and J by 6 bases, 3 bases remained unmatched. CDR1 and CDR2 (germline): LGHNA, YSLEER. The CDR3 consists of 16 residues. DNA for the CDR3: TGCGCCAGCAGCCAAGCGACTAGCGGGGGGCCCAATGAGCAGTTCTTC. It encodes CASSQATSGGPNEQFF.

This clone was counted only a few times. This chain uses TRBV5-8 with TRBJ1-5; 9 positions agree with TRBD1. CDR1 and CDR2 from the germline V gene are SGHTS and YDEGEE. The CDR3 runs 15 residues. Trimming took 4 bases from V and 2 from J; bases not matched to a gene: 4. CDR3 in amino acids: CASSVGQGGNQPQHF. CDR3 in DNA: TGTGCCAGCAGCGTGGGACAGGGTGGCAATCAGCCCCAGCATTTT.

This clone was found once. The rearrangement joins TRBV19 to TRBJ2-5; 9 bases line up with TRBD1. There are 15 residues in the CDR3. CDR1 is LNHDA and CDR2 is SQIVND in the germline V gene (reference sequence). J was trimmed by 5 bases and V by 7 bases; bases with no gene match: 11. CDR3 DNA sequence: TGTGCCAGTAACAACGGACAGGGGCGAGCGGAGACCCAGTACTTC. Protein: CASNNGQGRAETQYF.

The CDR3 spells CASSPSFRDTEAFF. The CDR3 nucleotides are TGTGCCAGCAGCCCAAGCTTCAGGGACACTGAAGCTTTCTTT. The chain links TRBV5-4 to TRBJ1-1, with a possible D match to TRBD1 (5 bases). Deletions cut 4 bases from V and 3 bases from J, with 13 bases between. There are 14 residues in the CDR3. CDR1 SGHNT and CDR2 YYREEE come from the germline V gene (reference sequence).

The chain has TRBV6-2 or TRBV6-3 and TRBJ2-7; D may be TRBD2 (6 bases). The length of the CDR3 is 17 residues. The V end was cut by 2 bases, the J end by 2 bases, with 19 bases between. CDR1 MNHEY and CDR2 SVGEGT come from the germline V gene. CDR3 DNA: TGTGCCAGCAGTTACACCAAGGGGACTGCCCTAGCCTACGAGCAGTACTTC. It translates to CASSYTKGTALAYEQYF.

The rearrangement links TRBV19 to TRBJ1-3, with D unresolved. This CDR3 spans 14 amino acids. Germline values: CDR1 LNHDA, CDR2 SQIVND (reference sequence). Trimming removed 6 bases at V and 3 bases at J, with 12 bases between. For the CDR3, the DNA is TGTGCCAGTAGATGGGATGGAGGTGGAAACACCATATATTTT. Its translation: CASRWDGGGNTIYF.

The chain links TRBV24-1 to TRBJ2-7; 7 bases fit TRBD1. This CDR3 contains 14 residues. The germline V gene has CDR1 KGHDR and CDR2 SFDVKD. Trimming took 4 bases from V and 3 from J; bases not matched to a gene: 5. CDR3 sequence (DNA): TGTGCCACCAGTGAGACAGGGACCAGCTACGAGCAGTACTTC. It is translated as CATSETGTSYEQYF.

V usage is TRBV7-2 and J usage is TRBJ1-5; D may be TRBD1 (6 bases). Trimming left V 1 base short and J 4 bases short, with 11 bases between. CDR1 is SGHTA, CDR2 FQGNSA, per germline. The CDR3 is 15 residues long. The DNA of the CDR3 is TGTGCCAGCAGCTTAGTGGCGCAGGGGAATCAGCCCCAGCATTTT. It yields the protein CASSLVAQGNQPQHF.

J is TRBJ2-2 and V is TRBV4-1; D may be TRBD2 (6 bases). The V end was cut by 0 bases, the J end by 5 bases, with 10 bases between. The length of the CDR3 is 15 residues. CDR1 and CDR2 from the germline V gene are MGHRA and YSYEKL. The CDR3 is CASSQDPAGTGELFF. DNA for the CDR3: TGCGCCAGCAGCCAAGACCCTGCGGGGACCGGGGAGCTGTTTTTT.

The chain recombines TRBV18 with TRBJ2-2; D is undetermined. Trimming removed 3 bases from V and 7 bases from J, with 9 bases in between. The germline V gene has CDR1 KGHSH and CDR2 LQKENI. The length of the CDR3 is 13 residues. The CDR3 spells CASSPPRVGELFF. The CDR3 nucleotides read TGTGCCAGCTCACCCCCCCGGGTCGGGGAGCTGTTTTTT.

The chain is built from TRBV4-3 and TRBJ1-4; 7 bases are shared with TRBD1. The CDR3 length is 15 residues. Germline-derived CDR1 and CDR2 are LGHNA and YSLEER. J lost 5 bases, V lost 0 bases, and 3 bases had no gene match. CDR3 nucleotide sequence: TGCGCCAGCAGCCAAGAACAGACAGGGAATGAAAAACTGTTTTTT. This translates into CASSQEQTGNEKLFF.

This chain links TRBV10-2 with TRBJ1-4; 7 nucleotides match TRBD1. This CDR3 has 19 amino acids. Germline V CDR1 and CDR2: WSHSY, SAAADI. After removal of 7 bases from V and 5 bases from J, the junction contained 22 bases not matched to a gene. The CDR3 protein is CASMGLETSTGAPNEKLFF. In DNA form, the CDR3 reads TGCGCCAGCATGGGCCTCGAAACCAGCACAGGGGCTCCAAATGAAAAACTGTTTTTT.

This clone was picked up a small number of times. The V call is TRBV7-9, the J call TRBJ1-2; weak D call: TRBD1 (5 bases). V gave up 8 bases and J gave up 4 bases, with 11 bases separating them. The length of the CDR3 is 12 residues. CDR1 is SEHNR and CDR2 is FQNEAQ in the germline V gene (reference sequence). CDR3: CASALGGYGYTF. The DNA of the CDR3 is TGTGCCAGCGCCCTCGGGGGCTATGGCTACACCTTC.

This rearrangement joins TRBV2 to TRBJ1-4; D may be TRBD1 (5 bases). Between the trimmed V and J ends, which lost 6 bases and 0 bases, there was a span of 17 bases. CDR3 length: 17 residues. Germline V gene sequence: CDR1 SNHLY, CDR2 FYNNEI. Written as DNA, the CDR3 is TGTGCCAGCAGCCATACCCGGACACCGACAACTAATGAAAAACTGTTTTTT. This sequence encodes CASSHTRTPTTNEKLFF. Based on the CDR3 plus reference TRBV2 and TRBJ1-4, the full variable domain is EPEVTQTPSHQVTQMGQEVILRCVPISNHLYFYWYRQILGQKVEFLVSFYNNEISEKSEIFDDQFSVERPDGSNFTLKIRSTKLEDSAMYFCASSHTRTPTTNEKLFFGSGTQLSVL.

The rearrangement links TRBV3-1 (or the pseudogene TRBV3-2) to TRBJ1-5; 7 bases fit TRBD1. The CDR3 consists of 17 residues. Germline CDR1 is LGHDT and CDR2 is YNNKEL (reference sequence). Germline trimming cut 5 bases from V and 0 bases from J; bases unmatched to any gene: 10. DNA for the CDR3: TGTGCCAGCAGCAAAGGACAGGACCCGTATAGCAATCAGCCCCAGCATTTT. Its translation: CASSKGQDPYSNQPQHF.

This sequence joins TRBV2 and TRBJ1-1, with D maybe TRBD1 (5 bases). Per the germline V gene, CDR1 is SNHLY and CDR2 is FYNNEI. The CDR3 contains 13 residues. V lost 11 bases and J lost 4, with 17 bases in between. The CDR3 sequence is CASRRSGLTEAFF. The CDR3 region has the DNA TGTGCCTCCCGGCGCTCAGGGCTCACTGAAGCTTTCTTT.

The chain uses TRBV4-2 and TRBJ2-1; TRBD2 matches 10 bases. Germline CDR1 and CDR2: LGHNA and YNFKEQ. With V trimmed by 0 bases and J by 7 bases, 15 bases remained unmatched. The CDR3 is made up of 19 amino acids. CDR3 in DNA: TGTGCCAGCAGCCAAGATCGGGCGCGCGCTAGCGGGGGAGGTAATGAGCAGTTCTTC. Protein: CASSQDRARASGGGNEQFF.

This chain joins TRBV19 and TRBJ1-2; D is possibly TRBD1 (6 bases). V was pared by 2 bases and J by 0 bases, with 13 bases between. In germline, CDR1 is LNHDA, CDR2 SQIVND (reference sequence). The CDR3 sequence is 16 residues long. The CDR3 loop is CASSIPWDKANYGYTF. CDR3 nucleotides: TGTGCCAGTAGTATACCGTGGGACAAAGCTAACTATGGCTACACCTTC.

The rearrangement links TRBV4-1 to TRBJ1-2, with 7 bases that match TRBD1. V shed 4 bases, J shed 0 bases, and the junction held 5 bases outside the gene matches. Looked up from germline, CDR1 is MGHRA and CDR2 is YSYEKL. This CDR3 region has 15 residues. The CDR3 DNA is TGCGCCAGCAGCCCCCAGGGACAGACTAACTATGGCTACACCTTC. Amino acid sequence: CASSPQGQTNYGYTF.

V is TRBV19 and J is TRBJ1-4, with no clear D. The V gene lost 5 bases and the J gene lost 2 bases, with 9 bases spanning the gap. Germline V gene lookup returns CDR1 LNHDA and CDR2 SQIVND (reference sequence). This CDR3 spans 14 amino acids. CDR3 sequence reads: CASSVMGTNEKLFF. In nucleotides, the CDR3 is TGTGCCAGTAGTGTCATGGGCACTAATGAAAAACTGTTTTTT. Drawing the rest from reference TRBV19 and TRBJ1-4, the complete variable domain is DGGITQSPKYLFRKEGQNVTLSCEQNLNHDAMYWYRQDPGQGLRLIYYSQIVNDFQKGDIAEGYSVSREKKESFPLTVTSAQKNPTAFYLCASSVMGTNEKLFFGSGTQLSVL.

The genes are TRBV10-1 and TRBJ2-3, with 8 bases matching TRBD2. Per germline, CDR1 WNHNN and CDR2 SYGVQD (reference sequence). This CDR3 comprises 17 residues. Germline trimming cut 1 base from V and 1 base from J; bases unmatched to any gene: 7. CDR3 sequence reads: CASSEFVTSGGTDTQYF. DNA of the CDR3: TGCGCCAGCAGTGAGTTCGTCACTAGCGGAGGCACAGATACGCAGTATTTT.

The chain carries TRBV2 and TRBJ1-5; D remains ambiguous. The germline V gene encodes CDR1 SNHLY and CDR2 FYNNEI. V lost 4 bases and J 7 bases, leaving 14 bases between the germline ends. CDR3 length: 14 amino acids. As DNA, the CDR3 is TGTGCCAGCAGTGTGGCCACCCAAATACAGCCCCAGCATTTT. Its translation: CASSVATQIQPQHF.